The clone carrying this T cell receptor beta chain was observed at least ten times. Its specificity is not known. Total RNA was isolated from unfractionated whole blood. The CDR3 has 12 residues. The germline V gene encodes CDR1 SGHKS and CDR2 YYEKEE (reference sequence). Trimming took off 4 bases at V and 4 bases at J, with 9 bases between the two ends. This sample stems from a study of human T cells and chemical hapten exposure. Background on the study: Per-sample TCR yield variation was attributed mainly to small pooled library volume differences. General observations from the study: DPC sensitization left the count of TCRs above 1 in 1000 unchanged.

The study used a library that attached unique molecular identifiers to individual cDNA molecules. Using its own MiXCR run on the 5' RACE reads, TCRdb lists one record per CDR3 protein. Of around 140,000 distinct CDR3 sequences listed, 3.5% to 5% are singletons. V is TRBV5-5 and J is TRBJ2-7; D remains ambiguous. This sequence was found in a female donor in good health. This CDR3 reads CASSLEEYEQYF. CDR3 bases: TGTGCCAGCAGCCTAGAAGAGTACGAGCAGTACTTC.